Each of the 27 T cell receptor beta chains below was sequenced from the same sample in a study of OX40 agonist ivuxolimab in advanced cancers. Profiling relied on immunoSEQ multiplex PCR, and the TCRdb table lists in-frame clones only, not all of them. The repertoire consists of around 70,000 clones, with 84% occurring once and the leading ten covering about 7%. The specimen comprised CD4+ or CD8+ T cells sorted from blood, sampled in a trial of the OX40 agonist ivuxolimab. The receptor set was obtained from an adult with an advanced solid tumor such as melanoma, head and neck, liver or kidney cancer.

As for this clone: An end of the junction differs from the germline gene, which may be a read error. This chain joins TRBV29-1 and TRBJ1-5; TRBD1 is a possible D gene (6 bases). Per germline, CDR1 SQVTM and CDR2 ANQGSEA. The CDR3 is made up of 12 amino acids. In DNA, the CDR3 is TGCAGCGTTCAAGAGGGGGGTCAGCCCCAGCATTTT. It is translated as CSVQEGGQPQHF.

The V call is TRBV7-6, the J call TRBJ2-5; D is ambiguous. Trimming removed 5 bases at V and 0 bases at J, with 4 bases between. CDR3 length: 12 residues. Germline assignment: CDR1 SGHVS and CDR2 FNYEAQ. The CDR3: CASSLYQETQYF. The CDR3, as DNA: TGTGCCAGCAGCCTGTACCAAGAGACCCAGTACTTC.

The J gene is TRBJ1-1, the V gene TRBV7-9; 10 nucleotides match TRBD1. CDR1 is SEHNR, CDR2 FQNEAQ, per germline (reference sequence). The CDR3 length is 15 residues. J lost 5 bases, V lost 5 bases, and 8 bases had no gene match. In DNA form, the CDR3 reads TGTGCCAGCAGCAATTTTCGACAGGGGGCTACTGAAGCTTTCTTT. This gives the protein CASSNFRQGATEAFF. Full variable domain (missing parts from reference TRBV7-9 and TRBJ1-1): DTGVSQNPRHKITKRGQNVTFRCDPISEHNRLYWYRQTLGQGPEFLTYFQNEAQLEKSRLLSDRFSAERPKGSFSTLEIQRTEQGDSAMYLCASSNFRQGATEAFFGQGTRLTVV.

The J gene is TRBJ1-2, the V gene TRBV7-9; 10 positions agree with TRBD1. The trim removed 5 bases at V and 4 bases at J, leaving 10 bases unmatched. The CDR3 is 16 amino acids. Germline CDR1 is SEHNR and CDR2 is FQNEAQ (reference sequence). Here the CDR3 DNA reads TGTGCCAGCAGCCTGTCCGGGACAGGGGCACCCTATGGCTACACCTTC. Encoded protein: CASSLSGTGAPYGYTF.

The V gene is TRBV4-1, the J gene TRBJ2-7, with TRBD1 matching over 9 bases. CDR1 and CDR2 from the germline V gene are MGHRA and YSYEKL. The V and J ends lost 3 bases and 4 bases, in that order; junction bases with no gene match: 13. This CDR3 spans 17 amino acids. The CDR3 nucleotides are TGCGCCAGCAGCCAGTTTCCCGGGACAGGGAGGATTTACGAGCAGTACTTC. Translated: CASSQFPGTGRIYEQYF.

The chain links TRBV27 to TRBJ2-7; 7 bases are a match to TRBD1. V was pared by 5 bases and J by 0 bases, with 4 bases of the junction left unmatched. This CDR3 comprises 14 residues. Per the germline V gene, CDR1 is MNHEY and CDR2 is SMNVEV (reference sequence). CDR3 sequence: CASSRQGPSYEQYF. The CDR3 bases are TGTGCCAGCAGTAGACAGGGCCCCTCCTACGAGCAGTACTTC.

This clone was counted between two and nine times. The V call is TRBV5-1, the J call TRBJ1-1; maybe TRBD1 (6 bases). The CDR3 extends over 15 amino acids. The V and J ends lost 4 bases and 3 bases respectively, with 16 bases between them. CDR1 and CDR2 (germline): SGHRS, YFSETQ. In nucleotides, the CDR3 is TGCGCCAGCAGCATGGCCGGGACACCGGACACTGAAGCTTTCTTT. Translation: CASSMAGTPDTEAFF.

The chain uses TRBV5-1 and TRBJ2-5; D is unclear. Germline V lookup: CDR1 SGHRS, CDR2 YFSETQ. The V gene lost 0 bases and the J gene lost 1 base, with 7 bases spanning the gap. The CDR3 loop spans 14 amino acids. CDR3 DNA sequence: TGCGCCAGCAGCTTGGGCATGTCCCAAGAGACCCAGTACTTC. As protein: CASSLGMSQETQYF.

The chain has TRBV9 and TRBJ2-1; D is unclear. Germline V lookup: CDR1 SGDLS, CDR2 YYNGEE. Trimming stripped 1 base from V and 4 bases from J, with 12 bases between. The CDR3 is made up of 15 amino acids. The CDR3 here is CASSVFSGNYNEQFF. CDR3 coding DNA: TGTGCCAGCAGCGTATTTTCTGGGAATTACAATGAGCAGTTCTTC.

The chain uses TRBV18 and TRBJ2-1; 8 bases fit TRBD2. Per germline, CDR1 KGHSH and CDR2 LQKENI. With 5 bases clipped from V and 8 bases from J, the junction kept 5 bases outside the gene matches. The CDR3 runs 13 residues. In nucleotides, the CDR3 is TGTGCCAGCTCAGCAGGACTAGCCGATGAGCAGTTCTTC. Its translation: CASSAGLADEQFF. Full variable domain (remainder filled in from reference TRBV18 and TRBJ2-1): NAGVMQNPRHLVRRRGQEARLRCSPMKGHSHVYWYRQLPEEGLKFMVYLQKENIIDESGMPKERFSAEFPKEGPSILRIQQVVRGDSAAYFCASSAGLADEQFFGPGTRLTVL.

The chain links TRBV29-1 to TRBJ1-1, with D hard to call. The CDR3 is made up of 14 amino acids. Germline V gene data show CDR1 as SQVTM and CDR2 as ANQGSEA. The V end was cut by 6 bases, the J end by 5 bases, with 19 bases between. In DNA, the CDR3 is TGCAGCGTAGAGGTTTTCCAAACGGGGACTGAAGCTTTCTTT. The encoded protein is CSVEVFQTGTEAFF.

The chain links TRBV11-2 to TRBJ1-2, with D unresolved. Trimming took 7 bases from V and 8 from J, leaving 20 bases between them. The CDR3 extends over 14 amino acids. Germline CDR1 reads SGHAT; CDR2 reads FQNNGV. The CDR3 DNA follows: TGTGCCAGCACCCTTAGAATGGGTGATCAGGGCTACACCTTC. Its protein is CASTLRMGDQGYTF.

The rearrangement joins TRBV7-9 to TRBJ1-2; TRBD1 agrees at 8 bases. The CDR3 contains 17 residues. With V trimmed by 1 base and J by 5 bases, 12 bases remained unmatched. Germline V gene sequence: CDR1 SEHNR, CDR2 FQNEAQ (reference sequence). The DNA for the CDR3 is TGTGCCAGCAGCTTAGTAGGACAGGGCCTAAAGGGGTATGGCTACACCTTC. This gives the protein CASSLVGQGLKGYGYTF.

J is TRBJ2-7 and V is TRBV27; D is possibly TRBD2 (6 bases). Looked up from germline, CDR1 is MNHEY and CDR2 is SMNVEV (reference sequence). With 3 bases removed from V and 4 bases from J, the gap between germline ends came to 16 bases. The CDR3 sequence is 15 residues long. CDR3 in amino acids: CASSFGGTGVYEQYF. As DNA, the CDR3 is TGTGCCAGCAGTTTTGGGGGGACGGGAGTTTACGAGCAGTACTTC.

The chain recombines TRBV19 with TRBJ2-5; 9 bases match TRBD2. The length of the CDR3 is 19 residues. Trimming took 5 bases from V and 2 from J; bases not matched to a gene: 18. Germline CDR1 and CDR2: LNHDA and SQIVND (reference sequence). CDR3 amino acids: CASSLAGDLKRGAQETQYF. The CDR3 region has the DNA TGTGCCAGTAGTCTGGCCGGGGACCTCAAGCGGGGGGCTCAAGAGACCCAGTACTTC.

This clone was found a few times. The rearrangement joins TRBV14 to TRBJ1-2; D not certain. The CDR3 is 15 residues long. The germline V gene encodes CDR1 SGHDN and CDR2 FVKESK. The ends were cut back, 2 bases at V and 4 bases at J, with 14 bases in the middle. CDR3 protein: CASSQLGQETYGYTF. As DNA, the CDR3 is TGTGCCAGCAGCCAATTAGGGCAGGAAACCTATGGCTACACCTTC.

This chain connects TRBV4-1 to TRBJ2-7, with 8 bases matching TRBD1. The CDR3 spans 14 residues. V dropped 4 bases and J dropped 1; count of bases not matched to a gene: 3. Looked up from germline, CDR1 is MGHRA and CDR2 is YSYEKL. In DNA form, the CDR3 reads TGCGCCAGCAGCCCGACAGGGGAATCCTACGAGCAGTACTTC. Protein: CASSPTGESYEQYF.

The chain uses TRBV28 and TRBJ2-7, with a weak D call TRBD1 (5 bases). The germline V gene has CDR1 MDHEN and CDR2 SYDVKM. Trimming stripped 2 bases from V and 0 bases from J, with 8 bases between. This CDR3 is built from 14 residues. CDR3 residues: CASSLLQDSYEQYF. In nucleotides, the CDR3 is TGTGCCAGCAGTTTACTACAGGACTCCTACGAGCAGTACTTC. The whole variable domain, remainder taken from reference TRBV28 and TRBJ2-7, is DVKVTQSSRYLVKRTGEKVFLECVQDMDHENMFWYRQDPGLGLRLIYFSYDVKMKEKGDIPEGYSVSREKKERFSLILESASTNQTSMYLCASSLLQDSYEQYFGPGTRLTVT.

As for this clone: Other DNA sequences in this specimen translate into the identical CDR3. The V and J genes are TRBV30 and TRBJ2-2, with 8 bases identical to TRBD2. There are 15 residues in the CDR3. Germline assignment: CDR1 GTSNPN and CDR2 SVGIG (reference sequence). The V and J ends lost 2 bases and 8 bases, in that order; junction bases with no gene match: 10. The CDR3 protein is CAWSWVAGRRGELFF. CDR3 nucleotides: TGTGCCTGGAGTTGGGTAGCGGGGCGCCGAGGGGAGCTGTTTTTT.

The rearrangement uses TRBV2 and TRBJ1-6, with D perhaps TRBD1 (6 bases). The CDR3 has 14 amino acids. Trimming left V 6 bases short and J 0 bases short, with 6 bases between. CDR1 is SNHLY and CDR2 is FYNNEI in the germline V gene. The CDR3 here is CASRDSSYNSPLHF. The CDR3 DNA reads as TGTGCCAGCAGGGACAGCTCCTATAATTCACCCCTCCACTTT.

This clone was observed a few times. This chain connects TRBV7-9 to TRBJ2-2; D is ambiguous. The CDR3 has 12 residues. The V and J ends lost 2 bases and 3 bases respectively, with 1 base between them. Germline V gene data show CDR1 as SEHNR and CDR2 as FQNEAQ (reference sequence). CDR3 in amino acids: CASSLHTGELFF. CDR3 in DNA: TGTGCCAGCAGCTTACACACCGGGGAGCTGTTTTTT.

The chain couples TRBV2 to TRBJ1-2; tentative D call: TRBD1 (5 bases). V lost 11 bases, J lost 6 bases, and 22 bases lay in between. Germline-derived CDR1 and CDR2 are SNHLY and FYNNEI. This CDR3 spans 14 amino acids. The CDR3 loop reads CADNLNGKGHGYTF. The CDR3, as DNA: TGTGCCGACAATCTCAATGGGAAGGGACATGGCTACACCTTC.

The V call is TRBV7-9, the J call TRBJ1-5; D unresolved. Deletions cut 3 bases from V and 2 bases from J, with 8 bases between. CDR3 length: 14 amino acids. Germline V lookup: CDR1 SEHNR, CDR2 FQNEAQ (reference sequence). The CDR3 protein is CASSFSGGNQPQHF. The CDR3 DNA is TGTGCCAGCAGCTTTAGCGGGGGCAATCAGCCCCAGCATTTT. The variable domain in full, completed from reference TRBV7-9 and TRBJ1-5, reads DTGVSQNPRHKITKRGQNVTFRCDPISEHNRLYWYRQTLGQGPEFLTYFQNEAQLEKSRLLSDRFSAERPKGSFSTLEIQRTEQGDSAMYLCASSFSGGNQPQHFGDGTRLSIL.

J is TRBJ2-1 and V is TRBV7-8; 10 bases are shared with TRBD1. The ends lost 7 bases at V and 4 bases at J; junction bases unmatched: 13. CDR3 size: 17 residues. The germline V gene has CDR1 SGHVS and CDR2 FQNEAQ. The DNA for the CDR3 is TGTGCCAGCAAGATTTCGACCCGGGACAGGGGATACAATGAGCAGTTCTTC. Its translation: CASKISTRDRGYNEQFF. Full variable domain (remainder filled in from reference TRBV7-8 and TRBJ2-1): GAGVSQSPRYKVAKRGQDVALRCDPISGHVSLFWYQQALGQGPEFLTYFQNEAQLDKSGLPSDRFFAERPEGSVSTLKIQRTQQEDSAVYLCASKISTRDRGYNEQFFGPGTRLTVL.

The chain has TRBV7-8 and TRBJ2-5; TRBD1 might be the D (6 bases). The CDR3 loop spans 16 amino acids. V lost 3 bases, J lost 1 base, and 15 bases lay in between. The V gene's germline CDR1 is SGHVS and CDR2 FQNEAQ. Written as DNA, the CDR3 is TGTGCCAGCAGCTTCAACAGGGTGAGCGGCCAAGAGACCCAGTACTTC. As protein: CASSFNRVSGQETQYF.

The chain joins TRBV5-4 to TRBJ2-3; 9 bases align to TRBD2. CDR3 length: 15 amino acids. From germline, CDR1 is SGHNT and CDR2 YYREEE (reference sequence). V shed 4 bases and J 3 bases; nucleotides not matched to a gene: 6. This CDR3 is CASSPGTSLTDTQYF. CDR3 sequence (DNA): TGTGCCAGCAGCCCCGGGACTAGCTTGACAGATACGCAGTATTTT.

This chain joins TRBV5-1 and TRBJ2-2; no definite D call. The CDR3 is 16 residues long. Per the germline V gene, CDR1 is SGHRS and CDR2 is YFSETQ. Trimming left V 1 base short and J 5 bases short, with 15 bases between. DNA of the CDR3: TGCGCCAGCAGCTTGTCCAGAGAGGTTGGAACCGGGGAGCTGTTTTTT. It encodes CASSLSREVGTGELFF.